Each of the 32 T cell receptor beta chains below was sequenced from the same sample in a study of cytomegalovirus exposure and HLA in healthy donors. Primers: 60 Vbeta forward and 13 Jbeta reverse. The assay was immunoSEQ multiplex PCR, and TCRdb's table has in-frame clones only and misses some. Counted here are approximately 170,000 clones, 77% occurring once; the ten biggest clones make up around 2.5%. Input material: PBMCs. These receptors all stem from a woman aged 40 to 55 in good health and CMV-seropositive.

This sequence joins TRBV6-6 and TRBJ2-6, with TRBD1 matching 10 bases. Germline V gene lookup returns CDR1 MNHNY and CDR2 SVGAGI (reference sequence). CDR3 length: 16 residues. V trimming: 2 bases; J trimming: 4 bases; junction bases outside the gene matches: 2. The DNA for the CDR3 is TGTGCCAGCAGTTACGGGACAGGGGACGGGGCCAACGTCCTGACTTTC. Amino acids: CASSYGTGDGANVLTF.

J is TRBJ2-1 and V is TRBV9, with TRBD1 matching 7 bases. CDR3 length equals 15 residues. The junction had 3 bases not matched to a gene; V was cut back by 3 bases and J by 0 bases. Per the germline V gene, CDR1 is SGDLS and CDR2 is YYNGEE. CDR3 in DNA: TGTGCCAGCAGCGCGACAGGGAGCTCCTACAATGAGCAGTTCTTC. As protein: CASSATGSSYNEQFF.

The chain uses TRBV6-5 and TRBJ1-6; weak D call: TRBD1 (5 bases). This CDR3 has 16 residues. The germline V gene encodes CDR1 MNHEY and CDR2 SVGAGI. V was clipped by 0 bases and J by 5 bases, with 11 bases between them. CDR3 sequence (DNA): TGTGCCAGCAGTTACTCGTCGGGGGATCATAATTCACCCCTCCACTTT. Protein sequence: CASSYSSGDHNSPLHF.

In its sample, this clone was seen once. This chain connects TRBV19 to TRBJ2-5, with 9 bases matching TRBD2. This CDR3 comprises 16 residues. CDR1 and CDR2 (germline): LNHDA, SQIVND (reference sequence). J gave up 4 bases and V 5 bases, and 11 bases lay outside the gene matches. CDR3 sequence reads: CASSFRGGTSRETQYF. CDR3 sequence (DNA): TGTGCCAGTAGTTTTAGGGGGGGGACTAGCCGAGAGACCCAGTACTTC.

The rearrangement links TRBV7-2 to TRBJ1-3; possibly TRBD1 for D (5 bases). V shed 5 bases and J shed 4 bases, with 15 bases lying between them. The length of the CDR3 is 15 residues. The germline CDR1 and CDR2 sequences are SGHTA and FQGNSA. This chain's CDR3 is CASSPGRAEGNTIYF. For the CDR3, the DNA is TGTGCCAGCAGCCCAGGCAGGGCGGAGGGAAACACCATATATTTT.

A few counts support this clone. The V and J genes are TRBV14 and TRBJ2-5; 10 positions match TRBD2. The trim removed 1 base at V and 2 bases at J, leaving 1 base unmatched. The CDR3 contains 15 residues. Germline CDR1 and CDR2: SGHDN and FVKESK. CDR3 nucleotides: TGTGCCAGCAGCCAAGTTAGCGGGAGGCAAGAGACCCAGTACTTC. Amino acids: CASSQVSGRQETQYF.

The chain employs TRBV6-1 and TRBJ2-3, with 8 positions matching TRBD1. The CDR3 has 15 amino acids. The germline gives CDR1 MNHNS, CDR2 SASEGT. The V segment lost 4 bases and the J segment 6 bases; nucleotides outside the gene matches: 9. The chain's CDR3 is CASSAPGQADDTQYF. CDR3 DNA sequence: TGTGCCAGCAGTGCGCCGGGACAGGCCGATGATACGCAGTATTTT.

The chain carries TRBV19 and TRBJ2-3; TRBD1 matches at 9 bases. The V gene end was trimmed by 3 bases and the J gene end by 5 bases; junction bases not matched to a gene: 3. CDR3 length equals 14 residues. Germline loops: CDR1 LNHDA, CDR2 SQIVND (reference sequence). The CDR3 here is CASSIGTGIDTQYF. DNA of the CDR3: TGTGCCAGTAGTATTGGGACAGGGATAGATACGCAGTATTTT.

The chain is built from TRBV9 and TRBJ2-5; 10 positions match TRBD1. Germline V gene lookup returns CDR1 SGDLS and CDR2 YYNGEE. There are 15 residues in the CDR3. J was trimmed by 3 bases and V by 2 bases; bases with no gene match: 4. The CDR3 protein is CASSVAGTGEETQYF. For the CDR3, the DNA is TGTGCCAGCAGCGTCGCCGGGACAGGGGAAGAGACCCAGTACTTC.

Regarding this clone: This sample also contains other DNA sequences that code for the same CDR3. The V and J genes are TRBV30 and TRBJ1-5, with D hard to call. The germline CDR1 and CDR2 sequences are GTSNPN and SVGIG (reference sequence). V lost 0 bases and J lost 2, with 5 bases in between. The CDR3 covers 13 residues. The CDR3: CAWSVRGNQPQHF. The CDR3 nucleotides read TGTGCCTGGAGTGTCCGCGGCAATCAGCCCCAGCATTTT.

This clone came up a few times. The chain combines TRBV7-2 with TRBJ1-4, with 7 bases matching TRBD1. CDR1 and CDR2 from the germline V gene are SGHTA and FQGNSA. V gave up 4 bases and J gave up 5 bases; unmatched junction bases: 4. The CDR3 runs 14 residues. CDR3 DNA: TGTGCCAGCAGCTCGGGACAGTTAAATGAAAAACTGTTTTTT. As protein: CASSSGQLNEKLFF.

The J gene is TRBJ1-6, the V gene TRBV10-1, with TRBD1 matching over 7 bases. The CDR3 loop spans 12 amino acids. The J segment lost 5 bases and the V segment lost 9 bases, leaving 1 base of the junction unmatched. Germline assignment: CDR1 WNHNN and CDR2 SYGVQD (reference sequence). This CDR3 is CASGQDNSPLHF. CDR3 DNA: TGCGCCAGTGGACAGGATAATTCACCCCTCCACTTT.

The gene calls are TRBV12-2 and TRBJ2-7; TRBD2, the D gene given by the table, was not confirmed from the DNA. TRBV12-2 is shown as a pseudogene. The CDR3 length is 17 residues. The CDR3 sequence is CASRLEITSGGAREQYF. The CDR3 DNA reads TGTGCAAGTCGCTTAGAGATAACTAGCGGGGGGGCGCGGGAGCAGTACTTC.

The chain links TRBV19 to TRBJ1-4; TRBD1 agrees at 8 bases. V shed 6 bases, J shed 8 bases, and the junction held 5 bases outside the gene matches. This CDR3 has 13 amino acids. The germline gives CDR1 LNHDA, CDR2 SQIVND (reference sequence). CDR3 DNA sequence: TGTGCCAGTAGCACAGGGGGAAACGAAAAACTGTTTTTT. Translated: CASSTGGNEKLFF.

J is TRBJ1-1 and V is TRBV13, with 8 bases matching TRBD1. The CDR3 runs to 14 residues. CDR1 is PRHDT and CDR2 is FYEKMQ in the germline V gene (reference sequence). V gave up 3 bases and J gave up 3 bases; unmatched junction bases: 3. As DNA, the CDR3 is TGTGCCAGCAGCTTTCAGGGGGCCGACACTGAAGCTTTCTTT. Translating gives CASSFQGADTEAFF.

The V call is TRBV30, the J call TRBJ1-5; D gene unclear. CDR1 is GTSNPN and CDR2 is SVGIG in the germline V gene (reference sequence). The CDR3 loop spans 13 amino acids. V lost 0 bases and J 8 bases, leaving 11 bases between the germline ends. The CDR3 nucleotides read TGTGCCTGGAGTGTACGGGAAGGGAAGCCCCAGCATTTT. Residues: CAWSVREGKPQHF. The entire variable domain, with the rest obtained from reference TRBV30 and TRBJ1-5, is as follows: SQTIHQWPATLVQPVGSPLSLECTVEGTSNPNLYWYRQAAGRGLQLLFYSVGIGQISSEVPQNLSASRPQDRQFILSSKKLLLSDSGFYLCAWSVREGKPQHFGDGTRLSIL.

This clone occurred once. The chain uses TRBV5-4 and TRBJ2-3; TRBD2 aligns across 10 bases. CDR1 SGHNT and CDR2 YYREEE come from the germline V gene (reference sequence). Losses at the gene ends were 2 bases for V and 4 bases for J; bases not matched to a gene: 7. The CDR3 contains 16 residues. In DNA, the CDR3 is TGTGCCAGCAGCTTTCCTAGCGGGAGAGGGGCAGATACGCAGTATTTT. It codes for CASSFPSGRGADTQYF.

The chain recombines TRBV2 with TRBJ2-7; 8 nucleotides line up with TRBD2. This CDR3 has 15 amino acids. CDR1 is SNHLY and CDR2 is FYNNEI in the germline V gene. Trimming removed 5 bases from V and 1 base from J; junction bases left unmatched: 7. The CDR3 sequence: CASSSQLAVSYEQYF. The CDR3 coding sequence is TGTGCCAGCAGTTCCCAACTAGCGGTATCCTACGAGCAGTACTTC.

The chain couples TRBV6-1 to TRBJ2-1; TRBD2 matches at 10 bases. The CDR3 extends over 16 amino acids. Trimming at V came to 6 bases and at J to 5 bases, leaving 10 bases not matched to a gene. Germline CDR1 reads MNHNS; CDR2 reads SASEGT. The CDR3 nucleotides read TGTGCCAGCAGGGAATCTAGCGGGAGAAGGCACAATGAGCAGTTCTTC. As protein: CASRESSGRRHNEQFF.

The chain has TRBV4-2 and TRBJ1-2; D perhaps matches TRBD1 (5 bases). The CDR3 extends over 16 amino acids. From germline, CDR1 is LGHNA and CDR2 YNFKEQ. Trimming removed 4 bases at V and 0 bases at J, with 15 bases between. The CDR3 DNA follows: TGTGCCAGCAGCCCGACATTATGGGGCCCTAACTATGGCTACACCTTC. Its protein is CASSPTLWGPNYGYTF.

The chain carries TRBV5-1 and TRBJ1-1, with D possibly being TRBD1 (5 bases). Germline values: CDR1 SGHRS, CDR2 YFSETQ. This CDR3 comprises 15 residues. V shed 4 bases and J shed 1 base, with 14 bases lying between them. CDR3 sequence reads: CASSTAGEANTEAFF. The CDR3 DNA reads as TGCGCCAGCAGCACGGCGGGGGAGGCGAACACTGAAGCTTTCTTT.

The chain carries TRBV4-1 and TRBJ2-5, with D possibly TRBD2 on 6 matching bases. The end of the DNA fits TRBJ2-7 better, so the J call may be wrong. The CDR3 loop spans 15 amino acids. Germline CDR1 and CDR2: MGHRA and YSYEKL. The CDR3 loop is CASSQVVGEAYEQYF. The DNA of the CDR3 is TGCGCCAGCAGCCAGGTTGTGGGGGAGGCCTACGAGCAGTACTTC.

The rearrangement links TRBV5-1 to TRBJ2-3, with 11 nucleotides matching TRBD2. Germline CDR1 and CDR2: SGHRS and YFSETQ. This CDR3 is 16 amino acids long. With 2 bases clipped from V and 1 base from J, the junction kept 3 bases outside the gene matches. CDR3 residues: CASSLLSGGGTDTQYF. The CDR3 DNA reads as TGCGCCAGCAGCTTACTTAGCGGGGGGGGCACAGATACGCAGTATTTT.

The rearrangement joins TRBV27 to TRBJ1-4, with 9 bases lining up with TRBD1. Trimming at V came to 6 bases and at J to 5 bases, leaving 7 bases not matched to a gene. The CDR3 extends over 15 amino acids. Germline CDR1 is MNHEY and CDR2 is SMNVEV (reference sequence). The CDR3 sequence is CASSQTGGGNEKLFF. CDR3 nucleotide sequence: TGTGCCAGCAGCCAGACAGGGGGGGGAAATGAAAAACTGTTTTTT.

The rearrangement links TRBV4-1 to TRBJ1-4, with a weak D call TRBD1 (5 bases). CDR3 length: 16 residues. Germline V CDR1 and CDR2: MGHRA, YSYEKL. V lost 0 bases and J lost 8, with 16 bases in between. The CDR3 sequence is CASSQEGAGLSEKLFF. As DNA, the CDR3 is TGCGCCAGCAGCCAAGAAGGGGCAGGTTTAAGCGAAAAACTGTTTTTT.

The chain links TRBV10-2 to TRBJ2-3; TRBD2 matches at 12 bases. Per the germline V gene, CDR1 is WSHSY and CDR2 is SAAADI. Trimming at V came to 5 bases and at J to 4 bases, leaving 4 bases not matched to a gene. The CDR3 is made up of 15 amino acids. CDR3 loop: CASSLTSGSPDTQYF. The DNA for the CDR3 is TGCGCCAGCAGTTTGACTAGCGGGAGCCCAGATACGCAGTATTTT.

The chain carries TRBV6-5 and TRBJ1-2; possibly TRBD1 for D (6 bases). Germline loops: CDR1 MNHEY, CDR2 SVGAGI. V lost 4 bases, J lost 3 bases, and 12 bases lay in between. The CDR3 has 14 amino acids. The CDR3 DNA reads as TGTGCCAGCAGTTGGACAGTTAGCGACTATGGCTACACCTTC. Residues: CASSWTVSDYGYTF.

V and J are TRBV12-5 and TRBJ2-5; D may be TRBD2 (6 bases). Per the germline V gene, CDR1 is LGHNT and CDR2 is FRNRAP. The CDR3 is made up of 16 amino acids. Trimming removed 1 base from V and 5 bases from J, with 17 bases in between. Here the CDR3 reads CASGLGINTAGETQYF. The CDR3 DNA reads TGTGCTAGTGGTTTGGGGATAAACACGGCGGGGGAGACCCAGTACTTC.

This clone has a handful of counts. The chain employs TRBV4-3 and TRBJ1-2; possibly TRBD1 for D (6 bases). The CDR3 is 12 residues long. The germline V gene encodes CDR1 LGHNA and CDR2 YSLEER. Trimming took 5 bases from V and 5 from J, leaving 9 bases between them. The CDR3 nucleotides are TGCGCCAGCAGCGCCCAGGGGTATGGCTACACCTTC. Protein: CASSAQGYGYTF.

Of note for this clone: Its ends do not fully match the called genes, so a read error is possible. The rearrangement joins TRBV7-9 to TRBJ2-3; TRBD1 aligns across 12 bases. Germline V gene sequence: CDR1 SEHNR, CDR2 FQNEAQ (reference sequence). The CDR3 contains 14 residues. The chain's CDR3 is CSSSFPGQGAPQYF. CDR3 in DNA: TGTTCCAGCAGCTTCCCGGGACAGGGGGCTCCGCAGTATTTT.

V usage is TRBV6-6 and J usage is TRBJ2-7, with D possibly TRBD2 on 6 matching bases. V was pared by 7 bases and J by 3 bases, with 10 bases between. Germline CDR1 and CDR2: MNHNY and SVGAGI (reference sequence). The CDR3 length is 12 residues. CDR3 sequence: CASTTSNYEQYF. The CDR3 DNA is TGTGCCAGCACCACTAGCAACTACGAGCAGTACTTC.

As to this clone: The sample holds other DNA sequences that translate to the same CDR3. The rearrangement uses TRBV5-1 and TRBJ1-2; the match to TRBD1 covers 8 bases. Losses at the gene ends were 1 base for V and 8 bases for J; bases not matched to a gene: 7. The CDR3 is 14 residues long. Germline V gene lookup returns CDR1 SGHRS and CDR2 YFSETQ. The DNA of the CDR3 is TGCGCCAGCAGCTTGTTCGGAACAGGGGGAGGCTACACCTTC. It encodes CASSLFGTGGGYTF.